This T cell receptor (beta chain) was retrieved from a study of blood T cell repertoires in COVID-19. Measured with immunoSEQ multiplex PCR; TCRdb has only the in-frame clones, and not every one. The data contain approximately 190,000 clones, 80% of them singletons. Germline CDR1 and CDR2: MNHEY and SMNVEV (reference sequence). The ends were cut back, 2 bases at V and 10 bases at J, with 28 bases in the middle. This CDR3 is 18 amino acids long. The clonotype was recovered from a man between 60 and 70 years old with acute or convalescent COVID-19. The V gene is TRBV27, the J gene TRBJ2-3; D possibly corresponds to TRBD1 (5 bases). The sequencing sample was made of peripheral blood. The CDR3 sequence: CASSLVGPRQGRWVSQYF. The DNA for the CDR3 is TGTGCCAGCAGTTTAGTTGGCCCAAGGCAGGGCCGATGGGTTTCGCAGTATTTT.